This T cell receptor beta chain was documented in a study of blood T cell repertoires in COVID-19 (dated by TCRdb to 2018 to 2020). With respect to the entire study: Collaborator samples came from the United States, Italy and Spain and covered acute and convalescent phases of COVID-19. The repertoires were released in a freely available public database meant as a resource for research on the immune response to SARS-CoV-2. Where HLA class I and class II types were available, the types were taken from metadata supplied by the sample provider, not from assay-based typing. The sample metadata nearly always contained a de-identified subject ID, COVID-19 status, age in years and sex. The prospective study material was composed of cDNA or gDNA derived from T cells, B-cell-depleted T cells, or PBMCs. Subjects who had been exposed to COVID-19, were actively infected with it, or had recovered from it provided the deeply sampled blood TCRbeta repertoires that made up the dataset. Samples were obtained from the ongoing ImmuneRACE study (first 160 participants) and from 1,254 subjects provided by 6 global collaborators. Beyond this particular receptor, the publication reports: The amount of clinical and demographic metadata varied by source and participant and was provided uncurated.

From its cysteine to its phenylalanine, the CDR3 spans 13 amino acids. Just the 39-base CDR3 DNA is kept, in frame starting at base 1. CDR1 SGHTA and CDR2 FQGNSA were looked up in the germline V gene. Trimming costs V 3 bases and J 6 bases, and their ends lie 9 bases apart. Samples from volunteer blood donors who had recovered from COVID-19 were contributed by a second Seattle source. Each collaborating institution followed its own protocols to collect whole blood in K2EDTA tubes. For TCRbeta analysis, collaborator samples were shipped as frozen whole blood, as isolated PBMCs, or as DNA extracted from either sample type. TCRbeta CDR3 regions were amplified from genomic DNA by means of the immunoSEQ Assay, a bias-controlled multiplex PCR. The original pipeline was this. Within the assay, amplification of reference gene primers was used to estimate how many nucleated cells each sample contained. To quantify the absolute abundance of each unique TCRbeta CDR3 rearrangement, sequence reads were collapsed and filtered. For each sample, productive Simpson clonality was calculated as the square root of Simpson's diversity index across productive rearrangements. Held by TCRdb, this immuneACCESS table contains in-frame sequences only and omits some clones. Under half of the omission traces to an unresolved V gene where checked; the cause of the rest is unknown. From that table come the V and J calls and clone size; the DNA was used to work out D and trimming. Present in this sample are about 260,000 clones, about 90% of which were seen just once. Approximately 1.4% of the sample rests with the top ten.

A note on this clone: This clone's antigen is unknown. No qualities accompany the bases; no much larger clone lies one base away.

The sequence was collected from a woman aged 35 to 49 who had recovered from COVID-19. Sequenced: peripheral blood. Rearrangement joined TRBV7-2 to TRBJ2-1; no D segment can be confidently identified. The CDR3 here reads CASSFSQANEQFF. The DNA sequence is TGTGCCAGCAGCTTTTCCCAGGCCAATGAGCAGTTCTTC.